The clone carrying this TCR beta chain was seen a single time. Its target is not known. CDR1 and CDR2 from the germline V gene are SGDLS and YYNGEE. With 4 bases removed from V and 5 bases from J, the gap between germline ends came to 11 bases. This CDR3 contains 13 residues. Assay used: immunoSEQ multiplex PCR; TCRdb lists only in-frame clones, some missing. The profile shows more than 95,000 clones, about nine tenths of them singletons. This specimen comes from a study of T cell responses to AZD1222 COVID-19 vaccine. Study results and caveats: White British donors predominated, females outnumbered males, and clonal diversity was possibly underestimated. Unmutated variant regions are reportedly targeted by nearly half of spike-specific TCRs.

The chain carries TRBV9 and TRBJ2-3; D may match TRBD1 or TRBD2 (6 bases each). Sequencing was performed on peripheral blood, taken 28 days after the second dose of the MenACWY control vaccine. This clonotype was obtained from an adult who received the MenACWY meningococcal vaccine as a control. The CDR3 loop is CASSYGGGDTQYF. The CDR3 DNA is TGTGCCAGCAGCTACGGGGGCGGAGATACGCAGTATTTT.